The next 8 T cell receptor beta chains were all read from a single sample in a study of blood T cells in healthy people across ages. Then a second PCR, running roughly 6 to 11 cycles, was carried out with a sample-barcoded 5' primer and a J-beta primer mix. TCRdb recomputed calls from the 5' RACE reads with MiXCR, one row per CDR3 protein. The data hold some 1,500,000 distinct CDR3 sequences, with less than 45% observed a single time. Sequences were obtained from blood. These receptors all stem from a young woman in good health.

This clonotype was seen a handful of times. The rearrangement uses TRBV7-9 and TRBJ1-1; a possible D gene is TRBD1 (5 bases). Germline V gives CDR1 SEHNR, CDR2 FQNEAQ (reference sequence). Between the trimmed V and J ends, which lost 2 bases and 1 base, there was a span of 11 bases. The CDR3 is 15 amino acids. The CDR3 coding sequence is TGTGCCAGCAGCTTACGGGGGGTCCAGAACACTGAAGCTTTCTTT. It yields the protein CASSLRGVQNTEAFF. Complete variable domain (other parts from reference TRBV7-9 and TRBJ1-1): DTGVSQNPRHKITKRGQNVTFRCDPISEHNRLYWYRQTLGQGPEFLTYFQNEAQLEKSRLLSDRFSAERPKGSFSTLEIQRTEQGDSAMYLCASSLRGVQNTEAFFGQGTRLTVV.

This clonotype has more than one count but fewer than ten. CDR3 in DNA: TGTGCCAGCAGCTTAGGTTCTGATTTTTATGGCTACACCTTC. Encoded protein: CASSLGSDFYGYTF. The genes are TRBV7-8 and TRBJ1-2, with D unresolved. V lost 1 base and J lost 5, with 11 bases in between. The CDR3 spans 14 residues. Germline V gives CDR1 SGHVS, CDR2 FQNEAQ.

The chain carries TRBV4-3 and TRBJ2-1; D possibly uses TRBD1 or TRBD2 (5 bases each). Germline V gene data show CDR1 as LGHNA and CDR2 as YSLEER. CDR3 length: 16 residues. V was cut by 0 bases and J by 2 bases, with 11 bases left in between. Here the CDR3 reads CASSQEGRNTYNEQFF. The CDR3 nucleotides read TGCGCCAGCAGCCAAGAGGGACGAAATACCTACAATGAGCAGTTCTTC.

This rearrangement joins TRBV29-1 to TRBJ2-7, with a possible D match to TRBD2 (6 bases). Germline lookup yields CDR1 SQVTM and CDR2 ANQGSEA. There are 13 residues in the CDR3. The germline V and J ends were trimmed by 4 bases and 0 bases, with 10 bases remaining between them. In DNA form, the CDR3 reads TGCAGCGTTGCTCCCGGGAGCTCCTACGAGCAGTACTTC. Translating it yields CSVAPGSSYEQYF.

This clonotype has only a few counts. The J gene is TRBJ1-1, the V gene TRBV7-9; D remains unclear. Germline values: CDR1 SEHNR, CDR2 FQNEAQ (reference sequence). Trimming cost V 0 bases and J 5 bases, with 10 bases left between them. This CDR3 spans 14 amino acids. Here the CDR3 DNA reads TGTGCCAGCAGCTTAGCGTTCACGGGAACTGAAGCTTTCTTT. This codes for CASSLAFTGTEAFF.

This clonotype showed up just a few times. This chain uses TRBV20-1 with TRBJ2-3; D gene unclear. CDR3 size: 14 residues. Germline V gene data show CDR1 as DFQATT and CDR2 as SNEGSKA (reference sequence). The V end was cut by 0 bases, the J end by 6 bases, with 13 bases between. The CDR3 nucleotides are TGCAGTGCTAGAGATGGCGGCCCCCCCGATACGCAGTATTTT. It specifies CSARDGGPPDTQYF.

This clonotype turned up a few times. V gene TRBV20-1 combines with J gene TRBJ1-5; D might be TRBD1 (6 bases). The CDR3 has 13 residues. V was trimmed by 2 bases and J by 5 bases, leaving 10 bases between them. The germline V gene encodes CDR1 DFQATT and CDR2 SNEGSKA (reference sequence). CDR3 protein: CSARPTGDQPQHF. The CDR3 DNA follows: TGCAGTGCTAGACCGACAGGAGATCAGCCCCAGCATTTT.

The J gene is TRBJ2-1, the V gene TRBV20-1; 7 bases align to TRBD2. Germline V gives CDR1 DFQATT, CDR2 SNEGSKA (reference sequence). This CDR3 is built from 14 residues. Trimming at V came to 4 bases and at J to 8 bases, leaving 11 bases not matched to a gene. This chain's CDR3 is CSATAGRQRHEQFF. The CDR3 DNA is TGCAGTGCTACAGCGGGACGTCAAAGGCATGAGCAGTTCTTC.